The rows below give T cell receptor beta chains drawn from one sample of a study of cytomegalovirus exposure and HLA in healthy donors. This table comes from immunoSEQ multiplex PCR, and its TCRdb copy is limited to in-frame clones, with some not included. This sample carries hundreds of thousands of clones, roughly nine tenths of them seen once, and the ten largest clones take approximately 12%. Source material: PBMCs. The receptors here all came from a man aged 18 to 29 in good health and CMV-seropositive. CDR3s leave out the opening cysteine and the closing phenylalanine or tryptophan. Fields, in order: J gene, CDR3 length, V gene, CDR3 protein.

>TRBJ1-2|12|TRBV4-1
ASSLLTGQRGYT
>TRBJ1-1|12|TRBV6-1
ASSEQSGLTEAF
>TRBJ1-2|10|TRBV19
ASSMRRYGYT
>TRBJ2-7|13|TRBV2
ASSPVGRANYEQY
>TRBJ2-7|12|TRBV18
ASSPKRENYEQY
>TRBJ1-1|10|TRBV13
ASSTPYTEAF
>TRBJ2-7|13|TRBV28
ASSPPAWREVHQY
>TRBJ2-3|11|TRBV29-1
SLIAGGTDTQY
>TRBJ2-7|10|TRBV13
ASSLVKGEQY
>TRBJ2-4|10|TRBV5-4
ASSLEANIQY
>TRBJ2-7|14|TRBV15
ATSRDRWAQPGEQY
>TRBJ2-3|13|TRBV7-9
ASSPGQGVTDTQY
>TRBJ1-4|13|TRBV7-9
ASTPGSSANEKLF
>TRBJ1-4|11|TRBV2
ASLDSGGEKLF
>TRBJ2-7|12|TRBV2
ASKIDRNSYEQY
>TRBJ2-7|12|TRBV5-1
ASSYTGSSYEQY
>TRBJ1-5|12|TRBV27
ASSFVGINQPQH
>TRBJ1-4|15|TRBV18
ASSPRDEGLNNEKLF